This entry describes one TCR beta chain. The antigen remains unidentified. Germline assignment: CDR1 LNHDA and CDR2 SQIVND (reference sequence). The CDR3 contains 15 residues. The junction had 16 bases not matched to a gene; V was cut back by 10 bases and J by 7 bases. Sequenced by immunoSEQ multiplex PCR; TCRdb stores in-frame clones only, minus some. This sample has more than 70,000 clones, with under 90% found just once. This specimen belongs to a study of OX40 agonist ivuxolimab in advanced cancers. Study-level background: Subjects had a mean age of about 61 years, with a range of roughly 23 to 79; roughly 83% were male. Whole-study results and caveats: Clonal expansion by week 6 occurred in CD4+ and CD8+ blood T cells (at 0.1 to 3.0 mg/kg). Those patients achieving a partial response at 0.1-3.0 mg/kg showed among the lowest clonal expansion.

Autoimmune disease history or systemic immunosuppression excluded patients. This rearrangement joins TRBV19 to TRBJ2-5; 9 bases agree with TRBD1. Source: CD4+ or CD8+ T cells sorted from blood, taken in a trial of the OX40 agonist ivuxolimab. The receptor was derived from an adult with an advanced solid tumor such as melanoma, head and neck, liver or kidney cancer. The DNA of the CDR3 is TGTGCCACTAGGACAGGGGCGAGGTCCTCGATGACCCAGTACTTC. It translates to CATRTGARSSMTQYF.